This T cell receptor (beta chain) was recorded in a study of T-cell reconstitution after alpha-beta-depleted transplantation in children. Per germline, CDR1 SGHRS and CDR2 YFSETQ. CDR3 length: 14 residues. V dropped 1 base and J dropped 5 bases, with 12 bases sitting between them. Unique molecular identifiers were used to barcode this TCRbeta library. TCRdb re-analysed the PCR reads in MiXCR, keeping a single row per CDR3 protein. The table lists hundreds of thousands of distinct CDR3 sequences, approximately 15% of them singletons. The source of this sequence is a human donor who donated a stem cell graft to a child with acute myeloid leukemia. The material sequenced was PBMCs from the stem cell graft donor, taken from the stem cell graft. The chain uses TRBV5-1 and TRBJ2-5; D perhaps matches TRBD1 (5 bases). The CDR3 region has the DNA TGCGCCAGCAGCTTGAAGCAGGGTGTGGAGACCCAGTACTTC. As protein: CASSLKQGVETQYF.